The clone carrying this T cell receptor (beta chain) was recorded a few times. What it binds is unknown. These data belong to a study of vaccination and CD4 T cells after COVID-19. The overall study: Samples after vaccination came a median roughly 70 days past dose two, ranging 14 to 241.

Trimming took 0 bases from V and 2 from J; bases not matched to a gene: 6. Germline V gene sequence: CDR1 MNHEY, CDR2 SVGAGI. CDR3 size: 17 residues. Treatment of the sample: roughly nine-day PBMC culture with coronavirus spike peptide pools or control peptides (ViraFEST assay). From the unexposed donor, CD4+ T cells were collected ahead of the COVID-19 pandemic (2011-2018). SARS-CoV-2 S/N and four cold-coronavirus spikes were used to probe unexposed-donor CD4+ T cells, cells permitting. The Oncomine TCR Beta short-read assay was what sequenced the DNA obtained from cultured CD4+ T cells. Investigators isolated genomic DNA from cultured CD4+ T cells. TCRdb recomputed calls from the PCR reads with MiXCR, one row per CDR3 protein. The data contain 8,000 to 9,500 distinct CDR3 sequences, 30% to 40% of them singletons.

Sample: CD4+ T cells from blood, cultured in vitro. V usage is TRBV6-5 and J usage is TRBJ2-7, with TRBD2 matching 11 bases. This TCR was recovered from a human donor in good health. Written as DNA, the CDR3 is TGTGCCAGCAGTTACTCGAATTTACTAGCGGGGGCCTACGAGCAGTACTTC. Translation: CASSYSNLLAGAYEQYF.